This T cell receptor beta chain was sequenced during a study of blood T cells in healthy people across ages. The sample holds a few counts of this clonotype. Alongside a J-beta primer mix, a sample-barcoded 5' primer served in a second PCR lasting roughly 6 to 11 cycles. TCRdb ran MiXCR on the 5' RACE reads and lists one entry per CDR3 protein. The sample includes around 1,700,000 distinct CDR3 sequences, about 28% seen only once; the top ten take about 8%. V was cut by 0 bases and J by 9 bases, with 16 bases left in between. CDR3 size: 15 residues. Germline V lookup: CDR1 SGHKS, CDR2 YYEKEE (reference sequence).

Sequencing was performed on blood. The J gene is TRBJ2-1, the V gene TRBV5-5, with D maybe TRBD2 (5 bases). The TCR was taken from a woman aged 25 to 39 in good health. CDR3 in DNA: TGTGCCAGCAGCTTGGGGAGGCCGAGTGGCGGTGAGCAGTTCTTC. Translating gives CASSLGRPSGGEQFF. Combining the CDR3 with reference TRBV5-5 and TRBJ2-1 gives the whole variable domain DAGVTQSPTHLIKTRGQQVTLRCSPISGHKSVSWYQQVLGQGPQFIFQYYEKEERGRGNFPDRFSARQFPNYSSELNVNALLLGDSALYLCASSLGRPSGGEQFFGPGTRLTVL.